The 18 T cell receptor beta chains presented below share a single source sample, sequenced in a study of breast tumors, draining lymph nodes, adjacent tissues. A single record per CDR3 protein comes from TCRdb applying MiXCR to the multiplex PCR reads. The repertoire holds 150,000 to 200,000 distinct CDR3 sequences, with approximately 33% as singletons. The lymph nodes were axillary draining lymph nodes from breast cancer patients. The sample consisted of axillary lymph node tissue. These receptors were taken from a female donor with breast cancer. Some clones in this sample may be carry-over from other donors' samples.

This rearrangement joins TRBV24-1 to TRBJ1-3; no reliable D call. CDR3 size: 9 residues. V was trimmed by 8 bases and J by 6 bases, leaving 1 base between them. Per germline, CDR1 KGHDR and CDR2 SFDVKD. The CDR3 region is CATINTIYF. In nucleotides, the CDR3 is TGTGCCACCATAAACACCATATATTTT.

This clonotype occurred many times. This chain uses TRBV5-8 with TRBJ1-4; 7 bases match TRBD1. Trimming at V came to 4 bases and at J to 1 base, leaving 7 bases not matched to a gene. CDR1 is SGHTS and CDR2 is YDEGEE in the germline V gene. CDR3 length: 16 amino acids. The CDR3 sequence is CASSAGQDITNEKLFF. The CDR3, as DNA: TGTGCCAGCAGCGCCGGACAGGACATAACTAATGAAAAACTGTTTTTT.

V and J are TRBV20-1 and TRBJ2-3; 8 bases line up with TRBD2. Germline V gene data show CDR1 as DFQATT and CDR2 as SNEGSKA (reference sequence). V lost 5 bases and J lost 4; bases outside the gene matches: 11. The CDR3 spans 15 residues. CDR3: CSARAAGVRADTQYF. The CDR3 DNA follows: TGCAGTGCTCGGGCAGCGGGAGTCCGCGCAGATACGCAGTATTTT.

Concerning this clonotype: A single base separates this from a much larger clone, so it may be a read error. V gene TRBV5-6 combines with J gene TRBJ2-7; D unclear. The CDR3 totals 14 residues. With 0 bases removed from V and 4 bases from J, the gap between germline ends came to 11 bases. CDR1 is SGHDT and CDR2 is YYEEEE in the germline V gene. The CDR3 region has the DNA TGTGCCAGCAGCTTGGTTGCCACAAGTTACGAGCAGTACTTC. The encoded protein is CASSLVATSYEQYF. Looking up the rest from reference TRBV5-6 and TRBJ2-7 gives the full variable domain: DAGVTQSPTHLIKTRGQQVTLRCSPKSGHDTVSWYQQALGQGPQFIFQYYEEEERQRGNFPDRFSGHQFPNYSSELNVNALLLGDSALYLCASSLVATSYEQYFGPGTRLTVT.

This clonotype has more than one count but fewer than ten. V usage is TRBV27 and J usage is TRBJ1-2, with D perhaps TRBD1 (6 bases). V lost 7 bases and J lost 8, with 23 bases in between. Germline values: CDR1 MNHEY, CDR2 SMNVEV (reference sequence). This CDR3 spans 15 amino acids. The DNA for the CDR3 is TGTGCCAGCAAGTTGGACAGACGTAATCTGGCGGGCTACACCTTC. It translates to CASKLDRRNLAGYTF.

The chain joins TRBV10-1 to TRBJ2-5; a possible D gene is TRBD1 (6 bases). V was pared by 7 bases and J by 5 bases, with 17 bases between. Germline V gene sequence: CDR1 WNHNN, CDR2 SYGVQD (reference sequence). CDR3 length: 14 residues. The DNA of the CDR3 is TGCGCCAGCACTCTCCTGGACAGTTGGGAGACCCAGTACTTC. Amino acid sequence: CASTLLDSWETQYF.

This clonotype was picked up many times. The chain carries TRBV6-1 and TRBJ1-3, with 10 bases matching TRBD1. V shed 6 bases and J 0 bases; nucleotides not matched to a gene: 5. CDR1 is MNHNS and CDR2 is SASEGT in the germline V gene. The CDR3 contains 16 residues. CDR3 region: CASRDRGMSSGNTIYF. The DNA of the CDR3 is TGTGCCAGCAGGGACAGGGGGATGAGCTCTGGAAACACCATATATTTT.

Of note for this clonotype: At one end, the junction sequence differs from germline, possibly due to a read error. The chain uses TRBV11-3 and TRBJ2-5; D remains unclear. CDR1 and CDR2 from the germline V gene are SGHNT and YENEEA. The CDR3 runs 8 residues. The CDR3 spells CASSLVIF. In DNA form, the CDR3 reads TGTGCCAGCAGCTTAGTTATTTTC.

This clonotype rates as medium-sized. Here the CDR3 reads CSVDLQEETQYF. Written as DNA, the CDR3 is TGCAGCGTTGACCTTCAGGAGGAGACCCAGTACTTC. The V gene is TRBV29-1, the J gene TRBJ2-5; D ambiguous. The CDR3 totals 12 residues. With 3 bases removed from V and 5 bases from J, the gap between germline ends came to 10 bases. Looked up from germline, CDR1 is SQVTM and CDR2 is ANQGSEA.

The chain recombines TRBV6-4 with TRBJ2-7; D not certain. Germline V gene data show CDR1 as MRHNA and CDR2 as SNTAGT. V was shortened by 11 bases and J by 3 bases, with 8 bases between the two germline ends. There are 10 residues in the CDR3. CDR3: CADQHYEQYF. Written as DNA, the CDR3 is TGTGCCGACCAGCACTACGAGCAGTACTTC.

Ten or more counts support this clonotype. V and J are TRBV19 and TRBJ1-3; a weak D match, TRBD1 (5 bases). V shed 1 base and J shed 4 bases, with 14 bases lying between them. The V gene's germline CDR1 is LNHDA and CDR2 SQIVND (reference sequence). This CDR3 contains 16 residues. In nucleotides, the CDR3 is TGTGCCAGTAGTATAGGTTCCGGGGCACGAGGAAACACCATATATTTT. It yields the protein CASSIGSGARGNTIYF.

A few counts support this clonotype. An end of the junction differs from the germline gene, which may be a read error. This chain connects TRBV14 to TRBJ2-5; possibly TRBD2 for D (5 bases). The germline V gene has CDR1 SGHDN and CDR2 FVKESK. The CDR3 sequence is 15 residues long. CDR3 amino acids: CASSPSMGIGETPYF. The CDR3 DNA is TGTGCCAGCAGCCCTTCTATGGGGATCGGGGAGACCCCGTACTTC.

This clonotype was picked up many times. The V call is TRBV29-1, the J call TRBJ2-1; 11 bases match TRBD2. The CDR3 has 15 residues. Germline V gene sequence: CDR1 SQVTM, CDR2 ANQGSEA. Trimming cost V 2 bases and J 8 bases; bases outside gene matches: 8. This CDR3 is CSVEPASGRFDEQFF. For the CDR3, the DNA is TGCAGCGTTGAACCCGCTAGCGGGAGGTTCGATGAGCAGTTCTTC.

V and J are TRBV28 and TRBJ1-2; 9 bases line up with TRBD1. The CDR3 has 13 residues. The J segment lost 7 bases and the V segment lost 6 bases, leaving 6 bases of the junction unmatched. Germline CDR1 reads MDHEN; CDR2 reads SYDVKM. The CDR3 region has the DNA TGTGCCAGCAGAACATACAGGGGGCCTGGCTACACCTTC. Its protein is CASRTYRGPGYTF.

The CDR3 protein is CASSVSNNYGYTF. The CDR3 DNA follows: TGTGCCAGCTCCGTCAGCAATAACTATGGCTACACCTTC. The J gene is TRBJ1-2, the V gene TRBV27; D not resolved. The CDR3 length is 13 residues. Germline CDR1 MNHEY, CDR2 SMNVEV (reference sequence). V was pared by 8 bases and J by 1 base, with 11 bases between.

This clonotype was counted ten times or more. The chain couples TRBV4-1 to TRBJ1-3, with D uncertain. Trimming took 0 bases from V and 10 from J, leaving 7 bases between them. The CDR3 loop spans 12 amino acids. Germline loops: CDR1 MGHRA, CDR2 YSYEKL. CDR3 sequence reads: CASSQEIGTIYF. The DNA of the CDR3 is TGCGCCAGCAGCCAAGAGATTGGGACCATATATTTT.

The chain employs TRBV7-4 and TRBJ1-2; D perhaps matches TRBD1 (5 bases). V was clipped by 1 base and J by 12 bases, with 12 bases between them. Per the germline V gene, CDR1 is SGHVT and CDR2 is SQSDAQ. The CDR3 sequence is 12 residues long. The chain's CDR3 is CASSLVAGLDTF. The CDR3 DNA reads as TGTGCCAGCAGCTTAGTAGCGGGGCTTGACACCTTC.

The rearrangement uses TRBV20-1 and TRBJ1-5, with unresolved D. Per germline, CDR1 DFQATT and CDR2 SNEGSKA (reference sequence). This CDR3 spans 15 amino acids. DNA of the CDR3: TGCGGTGTTCTAGGTCCAGGCCCGAAAACTCAGCCCCAGCATTTT. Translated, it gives CGVLGPGPKTQPQHF.